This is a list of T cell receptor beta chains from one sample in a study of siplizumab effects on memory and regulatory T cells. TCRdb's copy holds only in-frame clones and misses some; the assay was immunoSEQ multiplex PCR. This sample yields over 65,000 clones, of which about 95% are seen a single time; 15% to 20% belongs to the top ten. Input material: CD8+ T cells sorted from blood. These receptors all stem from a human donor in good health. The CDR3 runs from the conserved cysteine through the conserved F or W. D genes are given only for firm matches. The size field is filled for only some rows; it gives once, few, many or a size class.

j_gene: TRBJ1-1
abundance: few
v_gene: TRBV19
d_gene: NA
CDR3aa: CASRRGLNTEAFF
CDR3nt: TGTGCCAGTAGGAGAGGATTGAACACTGAAGCTTTCTTT

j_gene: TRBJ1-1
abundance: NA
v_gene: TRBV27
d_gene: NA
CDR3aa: CASSLRAGMAGGEAFF
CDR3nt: TGTGCCAGCAGTTTACGGGCAGGGATGGCTGGGGGAGAAGCTTTCTTT

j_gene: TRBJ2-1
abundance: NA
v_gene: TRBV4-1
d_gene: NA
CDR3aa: CASSQGGGGNEQFF
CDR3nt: TGCGCCAGCAGCCAAGGCGGAGGGGGGAATGAGCAGTTCTTC

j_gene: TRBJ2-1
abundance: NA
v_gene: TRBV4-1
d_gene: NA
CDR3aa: CASSQGPGLHNEQFF
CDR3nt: TGCGCCAGCAGCCAAGGACCGGGACTCCACAATGAGCAGTTCTTC

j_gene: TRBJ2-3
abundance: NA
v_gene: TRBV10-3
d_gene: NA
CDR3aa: CAISEMTDLDTQYF
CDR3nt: TGTGCCATCAGTGAGATGACGGATCTAGATACGCAGTATTTT

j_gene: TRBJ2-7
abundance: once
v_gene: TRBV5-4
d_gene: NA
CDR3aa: CASSLEQGTYEQYF
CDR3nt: TGTGCCAGCAGCTTGGAACAGGGAACCTACGAGCAGTACTTC

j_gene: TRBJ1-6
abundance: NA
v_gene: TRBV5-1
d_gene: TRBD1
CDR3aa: CASSITSGTGLSPLHF
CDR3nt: TGCGCCAGCAGCATAACGTCCGGGACAGGTTTATCACCCCTCCACTTT

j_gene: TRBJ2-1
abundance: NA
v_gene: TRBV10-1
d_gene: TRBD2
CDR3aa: CASGTSGKNNEQFF
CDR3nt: TGCGCCAGCGGGACTAGCGGGAAGAACAATGAGCAGTTCTTC

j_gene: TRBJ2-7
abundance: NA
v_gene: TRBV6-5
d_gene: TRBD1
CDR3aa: CASSYPRDRGGYEQYF
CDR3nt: TGTGCCAGCAGTTACCCCCGGGACAGGGGAGGCTACGAGCAGTACTTC

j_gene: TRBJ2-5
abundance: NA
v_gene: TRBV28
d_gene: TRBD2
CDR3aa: CASSRTSGIGETQYF
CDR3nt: TGTGCCAGCAGTCGGACTAGCGGGATCGGAGAGACCCAGTACTTC

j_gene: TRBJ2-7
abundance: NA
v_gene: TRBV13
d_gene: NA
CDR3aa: CASSYETGRLYEQYF
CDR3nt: TGTGCCAGCAGCTACGAAACGGGACGGCTCTACGAGCAGTACTTC

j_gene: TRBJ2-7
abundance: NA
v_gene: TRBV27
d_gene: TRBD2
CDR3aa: CASSQREGDHEQYF
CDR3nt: TGTGCCAGCTCCCAGCGGGAGGGTGACCACGAGCAGTACTTC

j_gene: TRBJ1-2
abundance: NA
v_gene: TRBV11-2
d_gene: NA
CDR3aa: CASSLDYGGIYGYTF
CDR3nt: TGTGCCAGCAGCTTAGATTACGGGGGCATCTATGGCTACACCTTC

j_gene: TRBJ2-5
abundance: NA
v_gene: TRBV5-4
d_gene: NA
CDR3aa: CASREGGEETQYF
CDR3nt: TGTGCCAGCAGGGAGGGGGGGGAAGAGACCCAGTACTTC

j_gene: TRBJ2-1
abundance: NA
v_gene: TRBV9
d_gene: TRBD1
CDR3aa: CASSAPGQGAGTYNEQFF
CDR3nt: TGTGCCAGCAGCGCCCCGGGACAGGGGGCGGGGACTTACAATGAGCAGTTCTTC

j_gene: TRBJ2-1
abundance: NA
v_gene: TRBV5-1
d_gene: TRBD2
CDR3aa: CASSSGTSGSPNEQFF
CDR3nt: TGCGCCAGCAGCTCAGGGACTAGCGGGAGCCCGAATGAGCAGTTCTTC

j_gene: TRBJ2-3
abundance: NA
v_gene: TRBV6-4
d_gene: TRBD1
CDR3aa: CASSDGQGADTQYF
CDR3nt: TGTGCCAGCAGTGACGGACAGGGGGCAGATACGCAGTATTTT

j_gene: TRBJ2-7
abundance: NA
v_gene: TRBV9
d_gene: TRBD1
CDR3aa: CASSVGTGEIYEQYF
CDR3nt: TGTGCCAGCAGCGTGGGGACAGGGGAGATCTACGAGCAGTACTTC

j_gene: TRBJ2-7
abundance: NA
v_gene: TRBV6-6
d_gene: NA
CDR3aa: CASSTRRYNEQYF
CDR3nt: TGTGCCAGCAGCACCCGCCGCTATAACGAGCAGTACTTC

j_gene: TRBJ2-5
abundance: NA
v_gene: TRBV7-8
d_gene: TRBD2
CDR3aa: CASSKNGGGRAETQYF
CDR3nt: TGTGCCAGCAGCAAAAACGGGGGCGGGAGGGCGGAGACCCAGTACTTC

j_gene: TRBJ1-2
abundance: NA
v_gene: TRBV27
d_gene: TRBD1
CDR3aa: CASRTTGGANYGYTF
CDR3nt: TGTGCCAGCAGAACTACAGGGGGAGCTAACTATGGCTACACCTTC

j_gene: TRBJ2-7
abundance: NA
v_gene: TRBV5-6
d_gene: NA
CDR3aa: CASSLGVSRNYEQYF
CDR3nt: TGTGCCAGCAGCTTAGGAGTTTCCCGCAACTACGAGCAGTACTTC

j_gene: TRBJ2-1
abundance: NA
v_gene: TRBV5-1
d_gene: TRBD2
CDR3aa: CASSPGALAGVNEQFF
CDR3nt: TGCGCCAGCAGCCCCGGGGCGCTAGCGGGAGTAAATGAGCAGTTCTTC

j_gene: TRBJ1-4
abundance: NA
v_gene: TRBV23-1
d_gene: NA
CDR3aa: CARGPAGKLFF
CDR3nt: TGCGCCAGGGGTCCAGCGGGAAAACTGTTTTTT

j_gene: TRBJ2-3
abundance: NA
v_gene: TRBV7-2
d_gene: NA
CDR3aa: CASSDDSDTQYF
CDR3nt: TGTGCCAGCAGCGACGACTCAGATACGCAGTATTTT

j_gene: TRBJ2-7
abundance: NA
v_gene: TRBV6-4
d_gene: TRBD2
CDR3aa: CASSGLPGTSGRASLYEQYF
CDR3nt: TGTGCCAGCAGTGGGTTACCCGGGACTAGCGGGAGGGCCTCCCTCTACGAGCAGTACTTC